These 14 T cell receptor beta chains came from one sample sequenced in a study of blood T cell repertoires in COVID-19 (dated by TCRdb to the early 2020s). To prepare the library, the immunoSEQ multiplex PCR assay was applied. Drawn from immuneACCESS, this table holds only the in-frame rearrangements with V and J called that TCRdb kept. Clones are partly lost; checked studies trace under half to an unresolved V gene and leave the rest unexplained. The sample table lists 320,000 or so clones, 85% of them with a count of one. Under 2% of the sample lies in the top ten. The sequencing sample was made of PBMCs or T cells enriched from blood (not recorded which). The receptors here all came from a woman between 25 and 40 years old who had been exposed to COVID-19.

The CDR3 loop reads CSVTGTVGANVLTF. As DNA, the CDR3 is TGCAGCGTAACAGGGACCGTTGGGGCCAACGTCCTGACTTTC. The V gene is TRBV29-1, the J gene TRBJ2-6, with a tentative D call TRBD1 (6 bases). The CDR3 has 14 residues. The germline V gene encodes CDR1 SQVTM and CDR2 ANQGSEA. V lost 6 bases and J 3 bases, leaving 12 bases between the germline ends.

The genes are TRBV12-3 or TRBV12-4 and TRBJ2-1, with TRBD2 as a possible D gene (6 bases). The CDR3 spans 13 residues. Between the trimmed V and J ends, which lost 3 bases and 5 bases, there was a span of 8 bases. CDR3: CASSFRTNNEQFF. Here the CDR3 DNA reads TGTGCCAGCAGTTTTCGGACTAACAATGAGCAGTTCTTC.

This clone was seen just once. The V gene is TRBV3-1 (or the pseudogene TRBV3-2), the J gene TRBJ1-6, with a weak D call TRBD1 (6 bases). CDR1 is LGHDT, CDR2 YNNKEL, per germline (reference sequence). V was pared by 0 bases and J by 10 bases, with 25 bases between. The CDR3 totals 19 residues. CDR3 in amino acids: CASSQDHGTHRALHSPLHF. The CDR3 DNA follows: TGTGCCAGCAGCCAAGATCATGGGACCCACAGGGCTCTACACTCACCCCTCCACTTT.

The chain employs TRBV14 and TRBJ2-6; TRBD2 might be the D (5 bases). The germline V and J ends were trimmed by 0 bases and 2 bases, with 8 bases remaining between them. The CDR3 consists of 16 residues. CDR1 SGHDN and CDR2 FVKESK come from the germline V gene. The chain's CDR3 is CASSQESGAGANVLTF. The CDR3 DNA follows: TGTGCCAGCAGCCAAGAATCCGGGGCTGGGGCCAACGTCCTGACTTTC.

This clone was picked up one time. The rearrangement uses TRBV6-5 and TRBJ1-2; D not resolved. The CDR3 loop spans 15 amino acids. Trimming cost V 7 bases and J 2 bases, with 17 bases left between them. CDR1 is MNHEY, CDR2 SVGAGI, per germline. The CDR3 sequence is CASNIGPGGNYGYTF. As DNA, the CDR3 is TGTGCCAGCAATATCGGACCAGGAGGGAACTATGGCTACACCTTC.

This chain connects TRBV28 to TRBJ1-1; D uncertain. Trimming cost V 7 bases and J 10 bases, with 10 bases left between them. Germline V gene sequence: CDR1 MDHEN, CDR2 SYDVKM. This CDR3 spans 10 amino acids. The CDR3 DNA reads as TGTGCCAGCAAGGCTGGGAGAGCTTTCTTT. As protein: CASKAGRAFF.

CDR3 DNA: TGTGCCAGTACCCTAAGCCAGGGCGGTCTATTGGGCACTGAAGCTTTCTTT. It specifies CASTLSQGGLLGTEAFF. The chain employs TRBV19 and TRBJ1-1; D possibly corresponds to TRBD1 (5 bases). The germline V gene encodes CDR1 LNHDA and CDR2 SQIVND (reference sequence). V was trimmed by 7 bases and J by 4 bases, leaving 25 bases between them. This CDR3 region has 17 residues.

The chain is built from TRBV9 and TRBJ2-1, with 8 bases lining up with TRBD2. J lost 7 bases, V lost 0 bases, and 12 bases had no gene match. This CDR3 region has 17 residues. Germline V gives CDR1 SGDLS, CDR2 YYNGEE. The CDR3 sequence is CASSVEGSGIFTNEQFF. CDR3 nucleotides: TGTGCCAGCAGCGTAGAAGGTAGCGGGATCTTTACAAATGAGCAGTTCTTC.

This chain connects TRBV3-1 (or the pseudogene TRBV3-2) to TRBJ2-5; 10 bases map to TRBD1. This CDR3 comprises 15 residues. Germline CDR1 reads LGHDT; CDR2 reads YNNKEL (reference sequence). J gave up 1 base and V 1 base, and 0 bases lay outside the gene matches. The CDR3 loop reads CASSQGQGAQETQYF. As DNA, the CDR3 is TGTGCCAGCAGCCAAGGACAGGGGGCCCAAGAGACCCAGTACTTC.

The CDR3: CASNTGAHSNQPQHF. The DNA for the CDR3 is TGCGCCAGTAACACAGGAGCTCATAGCAATCAGCCCCAGCATTTT. The chain recombines TRBV4-1 with TRBJ1-5, with a weak D call TRBD1 (5 bases). Per germline, CDR1 MGHRA and CDR2 YSYEKL. The CDR3 runs 15 residues. The germline V and J ends were trimmed by 9 bases and 0 bases, with 15 bases remaining between them.

This clone showed up just once. The rearrangement links TRBV12-3 or TRBV12-4 to TRBJ1-4; D possibly corresponds to TRBD1 (5 bases). This CDR3 is built from 13 residues. V lost 3 bases and J lost 7, with 9 bases in between. The chain's CDR3 is CASSFSTGEKLFF. In DNA form, the CDR3 reads TGTGCCAGCAGTTTTTCAACAGGTGAAAAACTGTTTTTT.

With regard to this clone: Other DNA sequences in this specimen translate into the identical CDR3. This chain connects TRBV19 to TRBJ1-6; D unresolved. CDR1 and CDR2 (germline): LNHDA, SQIVND (reference sequence). V lost 1 base and J 7 bases, leaving 11 bases between the germline ends. This CDR3 region has 15 residues. Here the CDR3 DNA reads TGTGCCAGTAGTATAGGTCGAGGGAAAAATTCACCCCTCCACTTT. It is translated as CASSIGRGKNSPLHF.

The gene calls are TRBV18 and TRBJ2-7; 7 bases align to TRBD1. The CDR3 consists of 14 residues. CDR1 KGHSH and CDR2 LQKENI come from the germline V gene. With V trimmed by 4 bases and J by 4 bases, 7 bases remained unmatched. Here the CDR3 DNA reads TGTGCCAGCTCACGGGACAGAAAAGTATACGAGCAGTACTTC. It yields the protein CASSRDRKVYEQYF.

CDR3 bases: TGTGCCAGCACCATGGGTGGGGGGGTCGCCTACGAGCAGTACTTC. Its translation: CASTMGGGVAYEQYF. J is TRBJ2-7 and V is TRBV7-6; TRBD2 aligns across 7 bases. With V trimmed by 7 bases and J by 2 bases, 11 bases remained unmatched. The CDR3 totals 15 residues. The V gene's germline CDR1 is SGHVS and CDR2 FNYEAQ.